The rows below give T cell receptor beta chains drawn from one sample of a study of T cell repertoires in cytomegalovirus infection. MiXCR, applied by TCRdb to the reads, yields one record per CDR3 protein. The table lists roughly 630,000 distinct CDR3 sequences, roughly 24% of them singletons. The sample comprised CD8+ T cells from PBMCs. The origin of the receptors is a human donor in good health (CMV status not recorded). Some clones in this sample may be carry-over from other donors' samples. Both conserved end residues are trimmed from each CDR3.

len: 16; v_gene: TRBV24-1; j_gene: TRBJ2-2; CDR3aa: ATSASSGGGLYTGELF
len: 13; v_gene: TRBV20-1; j_gene: TRBJ2-7; CDR3aa: SAGNSFQSSYEQY
len: 15; v_gene: TRBV12-5; j_gene: TRBJ1-2; CDR3aa: ASGLAPLTGGNYGYT
len: 12; v_gene: TRBV14; j_gene: TRBJ1-1; CDR3aa: ASSQLAGLAEAF
len: 17; v_gene: TRBV7-3; j_gene: TRBJ1-1; CDR3aa: VSRGGSFAGRARCTEAF
len: 10; v_gene: TRBV2; j_gene: TRBJ1-2; CDR3aa: ASIEGGYGYT
len: 10; v_gene: TRBV29-1; j_gene: TRBJ2-7; CDR3aa: SVVRSSYEQY
len: 13; v_gene: TRBV15; j_gene: TRBJ1-1; CDR3aa: ATSRGKGLNTEAF
len: 12; v_gene: TRBV7-9; j_gene: TRBJ2-5; CDR3aa: ASSGTGQEETQY
len: 9; v_gene: TRBV29-1; j_gene: TRBJ2-3; CDR3aa: SLDSAGTQY
len: 12; v_gene: TRBV6-5; j_gene: TRBJ2-3; CDR3aa: ASSRGTGEDTQY
len: 12; v_gene: TRBV4-1; j_gene: TRBJ2-1; CDR3aa: ASSQVEDFDEQF
len: 12; v_gene: TRBV6-2/TRBV6-3; j_gene: TRBJ1-1; CDR3aa: ASSYVFVNTEAF
len: 15; v_gene: TRBV5-1; j_gene: TRBJ1-2; CDR3aa: ASSLALGEQPVRGYT
len: 14; v_gene: TRBV7-8; j_gene: TRBJ2-1; CDR3aa: ASSLAEAAGGNEQF
len: 14; v_gene: TRBV7-9; j_gene: TRBJ2-5; CDR3aa: ASSDPGTHARETQY
len: 13; v_gene: TRBV28; j_gene: TRBJ1-1; CDR3aa: ASTIGRVVNTEAF
len: 11; v_gene: TRBV6-5; j_gene: TRBJ2-3; CDR3aa: ASTNSGTDTQY
len: 14; v_gene: TRBV2; j_gene: TRBJ2-3; CDR3aa: ASSVEKRVGTDTQY
len: 13; v_gene: TRBV7-6; j_gene: TRBJ1-1; CDR3aa: ASSLDVDMNTEAF
len: 11; v_gene: TRBV12-3/TRBV12-4; j_gene: TRBJ2-1; CDR3aa: ASSLSSGGAGF
len: 14; v_gene: TRBV3-1; j_gene: TRBJ1-5; CDR3aa: ASSPSGQGGNQPQH
len: 20; v_gene: TRBV29-1; j_gene: TRBJ2-6; CDR3aa: SVEEGLTGSAEGVSGANVLT
len: 13; v_gene: TRBV29-1; j_gene: TRBJ2-2; CDR3aa: SVEEGQGYTGELF
len: 13; v_gene: TRBV20-1; j_gene: TRBJ2-5; CDR3aa: SASDGTSAQETQY
len: 10; v_gene: TRBV14; j_gene: TRBJ2-1; CDR3aa: ASSPAGREQF
len: 11; v_gene: TRBV7-2; j_gene: TRBJ1-2; CDR3aa: ASSLGRRDGYT
len: 18; v_gene: TRBV28; j_gene: TRBJ2-1; CDR3aa: ASLSKRAGDTIQSYNEQF
len: 14; v_gene: TRBV10-3; j_gene: TRBJ2-7; CDR3aa: AISEPRQGGGYEQY
len: 11; v_gene: TRBV7-9; j_gene: TRBJ2-2; CDR3aa: ASSSPRTGELF
len: 13; v_gene: TRBV2; j_gene: TRBJ2-2; CDR3aa: ASIKSGGINGELF
len: 14; v_gene: TRBV23-1; j_gene: TRBJ2-1; CDR3aa: ASSQYRLKSYNEQF
len: 10; v_gene: TRBV7-6; j_gene: TRBJ1-5; CDR3aa: ASSTDYQPQH
len: 13; v_gene: TRBV9; j_gene: TRBJ1-1; CDR3aa: ASSIVNRQNTEAF
len: 14; v_gene: TRBV7-9; j_gene: TRBJ1-4; CDR3aa: ASSSAGTGGSEKLF
len: 17; v_gene: TRBV12-3/TRBV12-4; j_gene: TRBJ2-2; CDR3aa: ASSFILLSVTGGTGELF
len: 13; v_gene: TRBV5-1; j_gene: TRBJ2-3; CDR3aa: ASSLVSSVGDTQY
len: 12; v_gene: TRBV29-1; j_gene: TRBJ2-7; CDR3aa: SVVLGLEGDEQY
len: 13; v_gene: TRBV7-6; j_gene: TRBJ1-5; CDR3aa: ASSLDGRSNQPQH
len: 14; v_gene: TRBV7-2; j_gene: TRBJ1-5; CDR3aa: ASSLADRSFNQPQH
len: 17; v_gene: TRBV3-1; j_gene: TRBJ1-2; CDR3aa: ASSQGRRDRTLANYGYT
len: 12; v_gene: TRBV19; j_gene: TRBJ1-6; CDR3aa: ASSTSAYNSPLH
len: 14; v_gene: TRBV5-5; j_gene: TRBJ1-5; CDR3aa: ASSLNPGQGVQPQH
len: 12; v_gene: TRBV5-4; j_gene: TRBJ1-1; CDR3aa: ASSLAGQDTEAF
len: 11; v_gene: TRBV5-1; j_gene: TRBJ2-1; CDR3aa: ASLPRGGGEQF
len: 12; v_gene: TRBV20-1; j_gene: TRBJ1-3; CDR3aa: SASFLEPGNTIY